These 27 T cell receptor beta chains originate from one sample sequenced in a study of cytomegalovirus exposure and HLA in healthy donors. Vbeta (60) and Jbeta (13) primers were used in the PCR. Measured with immunoSEQ multiplex PCR; TCRdb has only the in-frame clones, and not every one. The table includes more than 200,000 clones, approximately 70% detected once. The sequencing input was PBMCs. The receptors originated from a man between 35 and 55 years old in good health and CMV-seropositive.

The sample holds a few counts of this clone. The CDR3 sequence: CASSLTGRTGLRELFF. CDR3 bases: TGTGCCAGCAGCTTAACTGGCCGGACAGGGCTAAGGGAGCTGTTTTTT. This chain uses TRBV7-3 with TRBJ2-2, with 8 bases that match TRBD1. Germline trimming cut 0 bases from V and 9 bases from J; bases unmatched to any gene: 9. CDR1 is SGHTA, CDR2 FQGTGA, per germline. The CDR3 runs to 16 residues.

The chain recombines TRBV6-5 with TRBJ1-1; possibly TRBD1 for D (6 bases). Germline values: CDR1 MNHEY, CDR2 SVGAGI. The CDR3 covers 12 residues. Trimming removed 5 bases from V and 6 bases from J, with 10 bases in between. CDR3 bases: TGTGCCAGCAGTCCGCAGGGGTCTGAAGCTTTCTTT. This sequence encodes CASSPQGSEAFF.

This clone was found once. DNA of the CDR3: TGCGCCAGCAGCTTGACAGGGGGGGGCAATCAGCCCCAGCATTTT. The encoded protein is CASSLTGGGNQPQHF. The chain couples TRBV5-1 to TRBJ1-5, with TRBD1 matching 8 bases. Germline loops: CDR1 SGHRS, CDR2 YFSETQ. The ends lost 1 base at V and 2 bases at J; junction bases unmatched: 2. The CDR3 sequence is 15 residues long.

The V call is TRBV10-2, the J call TRBJ1-4; D uncertain. The CDR3 has 14 amino acids. V dropped 8 bases and J dropped 0 bases, with 10 bases sitting between them. Germline assignment: CDR1 WSHSY and CDR2 SAAADI. CDR3 nucleotides: TGCGCCAGCGGGCCAGGTGCAACTAATGAAAAACTGTTTTTT. It is translated as CASGPGATNEKLFF.

The chain couples TRBV15 to TRBJ2-6, with a weak D call TRBD1 (6 bases). Germline V gives CDR1 LNHNV, CDR2 YYDKDF (reference sequence). The germline V and J ends were trimmed by 5 bases and 0 bases, with 14 bases remaining between them. The CDR3 has 17 amino acids. CDR3 loop: CATSRLGQSSGANVLTF. Written as DNA, the CDR3 is TGTGCCACCAGCCGCCTAGGACAGTCCTCTGGGGCCAACGTCCTGACTTTC.

This clone was observed a few times. V gene TRBV7-9 combines with J gene TRBJ2-5, with D possibly matching TRBD2 (6 bases). The CDR3 loop spans 14 amino acids. V lost 11 bases, J lost 3 bases, and 19 bases lay in between. In germline, CDR1 is SEHNR, CDR2 FQNEAQ (reference sequence). The CDR3 protein is CASTRGSSKETQYF. In DNA, the CDR3 is TGTGCCTCTACACGGGGGAGCTCAAAAGAGACCCAGTACTTC.

The chain carries TRBV28 and TRBJ2-3, with 9 bases that match TRBD2. The CDR3 is made up of 17 amino acids. From germline, CDR1 is MDHEN and CDR2 SYDVKM. With V trimmed by 5 bases and J by 3 bases, 12 bases remained unmatched. CDR3 coding DNA: TGTGCCAGCAGTCCCCCAGGCGGGGGGGAAGTTACAGATACGCAGTATTTT. This encodes CASSPPGGGEVTDTQYF.

The J gene is TRBJ1-2, the V gene TRBV7-9; 10 bases agree with TRBD1. V lost 5 bases and J lost 2; bases outside the gene matches: 5. Germline loops: CDR1 SEHNR, CDR2 FQNEAQ (reference sequence). CDR3 length: 15 amino acids. CDR3 residues: CASSMRGQGNYGYTF. For the CDR3, the DNA is TGTGCCAGCAGCATGCGGGGACAGGGGAACTATGGCTACACCTTC. Filled out from reference TRBV7-9 and TRBJ1-2, the complete variable domain reads DTGVSQNPRHKITKRGQNVTFRCDPISEHNRLYWYRQTLGQGPEFLTYFQNEAQLEKSRLLSDRFSAERPKGSFSTLEIQRTEQGDSAMYLCASSMRGQGNYGYTFGSGTRLTVV.

V gene TRBV6-5 combines with J gene TRBJ1-1, with TRBD1 matching 7 bases. This CDR3 spans 16 amino acids. Unmatched junction bases numbered 7, after V lost 0 bases and J lost 3 bases. The V gene's germline CDR1 is MNHEY and CDR2 SVGAGI. The CDR3 protein is CASSYSSPDRDTEAFF. The CDR3 nucleotides read TGTGCCAGCAGTTACTCTAGCCCAGACAGGGACACTGAAGCTTTCTTT.

The genes are TRBV2 and TRBJ2-3, with 7 bases aligning to TRBD1. The junction had 6 bases not matched to a gene; V was cut back by 6 bases and J by 0 bases. Germline CDR1 SNHLY, CDR2 FYNNEI. The CDR3 contains 15 residues. CDR3 sequence (DNA): TGTGCCAGCAGCACCGGGACAGCTAGCACAGATACGCAGTATTTT. Translating it yields CASSTGTASTDTQYF.

This clone came up a few times. V usage is TRBV6-5 and J usage is TRBJ1-2, with D possibly TRBD1 on 6 matching bases. V lost 4 bases, J lost 8 bases, and 11 bases lay in between. CDR1 is MNHEY and CDR2 is SVGAGI in the germline V gene. CDR3 length equals 12 residues. For the CDR3, the DNA is TGTGCCAGCAGTTCGGGGGGCTCGGGCTACACCTTC. This gives the protein CASSSGGSGYTF.

The genes are TRBV5-1 and TRBJ1-1; D possibly corresponds to TRBD1 (5 bases). The CDR3 length is 14 residues. In germline, CDR1 is SGHRS, CDR2 YFSETQ. Trimming pared 2 bases from V and 4 bases from J, leaving 12 bases between. CDR3 DNA sequence: TGCGCCAGCAGCTTATCGGACATCTCCACTGAAGCTTTCTTT. This translates into CASSLSDISTEAFF.

Comments on this clone: The junction differs from germline at one of its ends, possibly a read error. The chain joins TRBV7-9 to TRBJ2-2; 12 bases are a match to TRBD2. The CDR3 contains 16 residues. From germline, CDR1 is SEHNR and CDR2 FQNEAQ (reference sequence). CDR3 in amino acids: CSSSPPSGGAAGELFF. The CDR3 DNA follows: TGTTCCAGCAGCCCCCCTAGCGGGGGGGCTGCCGGGGAGCTGTTTTTT.

This chain joins TRBV2 and TRBJ2-5, with 10 nucleotides matching TRBD2. This CDR3 region has 14 residues. CDR1 is SNHLY and CDR2 is FYNNEI in the germline V gene. The trim removed 1 base at V and 7 bases at J, leaving 3 bases unmatched. CDR3 in amino acids: CASSEGSGRGTQYF. The CDR3 coding sequence is TGTGCCAGCAGTGAAGGGAGCGGGAGGGGGACCCAGTACTTC.

The chain carries TRBV10-3 and TRBJ2-3; 11 nucleotides line up with TRBD2. Germline values: CDR1 ENHRY, CDR2 SYGVKD. Trimming removed 11 bases from V and 6 bases from J; junction bases left unmatched: 19. The CDR3 runs to 17 residues. The DNA for the CDR3 is TGTGCCTCGACCCGTGGGGTAGCGGGGGGGGTGGCGGATACGCAGTATTTT. Amino acid sequence: CASTRGVAGGVADTQYF.

This chain links TRBV5-1 with TRBJ1-5; 8 bases map to TRBD1. CDR1 and CDR2 (germline): SGHRS, YFSETQ. CDR3 length: 16 residues. The V and J ends lost 5 bases and 4 bases, in that order; junction bases with no gene match: 11. CDR3: CASRFTGQGGNQPQHF. The CDR3 DNA follows: TGCGCCAGCAGGTTTACCGGACAGGGCGGAAATCAGCCCCAGCATTTT.

This rearrangement joins TRBV18 to TRBJ1-6; D not resolved. Trimming shortened V by 8 bases and J by 8 bases, and 13 bases separated the two germline ends. The CDR3 consists of 13 residues. Germline CDR1 is KGHSH and CDR2 is LQKENI. CDR3 nucleotide sequence: TGTGCCAGCAAGTCCCAACAAGATTCACCCCTCCACTTT. Protein: CASKSQQDSPLHF.

This chain links TRBV4-3 with TRBJ1-5; a weak D match, TRBD1 (5 bases). Trimming stripped 0 bases from V and 2 bases from J, with 5 bases between. The germline gives CDR1 LGHNA, CDR2 YSLEER. CDR3 length: 14 amino acids. The CDR3 bases are TGCGCCAGCAGCCAAGACAGGGGCAATCAGCCCCAGCATTTT. It yields the protein CASSQDRGNQPQHF.

The chain uses TRBV7-8 and TRBJ2-7; possibly TRBD1 for D (5 bases). V lost 10 bases and J 3 bases, leaving 10 bases between the germline ends. The CDR3 is made up of 11 amino acids. Germline CDR1 SGHVS, CDR2 FQNEAQ. The CDR3 loop reads CATIQGYEQYF. DNA of the CDR3: TGTGCCACAATCCAGGGCTACGAGCAGTACTTC.

V usage is TRBV4-2 and J usage is TRBJ2-3; the D gene is possibly TRBD1 (7 bases). The V gene lost 0 bases and the J gene lost 11 bases, with 12 bases spanning the gap. Germline CDR1 LGHNA, CDR2 YNFKEQ. The CDR3 totals 13 residues. The CDR3 sequence is CASSQEGGGEQYF. CDR3 sequence (DNA): TGTGCCAGCAGCCAAGAAGGAGGGGGCGAGCAGTATTTT.

The chain links TRBV13 to TRBJ1-1; the match to TRBD1 covers 8 bases. The junction had 4 bases not matched to a gene; V was cut back by 6 bases and J by 7 bases. The CDR3 length is 12 residues. CDR1 and CDR2 (germline): PRHDT, FYEKMQ (reference sequence). The CDR3, as DNA: TGTGCCAGCAGACGCGACAGGGGTGAAGCTTTCTTT. Its translation is CASRRDRGEAFF.

V is TRBV4-2 and J is TRBJ2-3; 8 bases are a match to TRBD2. The CDR3 is made up of 16 amino acids. With V trimmed by 3 bases and J by 2 bases, 7 bases remained unmatched. From germline, CDR1 is LGHNA and CDR2 YNFKEQ. The CDR3 coding sequence is TGTGCCAGCAGCCAGGAGGATAGCGGGGCCACAGATACGCAGTATTTT. Protein sequence: CASSQEDSGATDTQYF.

This clone turned up a few times. This chain joins TRBV11-2 and TRBJ2-7; perhaps TRBD2 as D (6 bases). With 3 bases removed from V and 3 bases from J, the gap between germline ends came to 27 bases. Germline V gene lookup returns CDR1 SGHAT and CDR2 FQNNGV. The CDR3 runs 19 residues. CDR3 sequence reads: CASSFWNLRDWGVDYEQYF. Written as DNA, the CDR3 is TGTGCCAGCAGCTTTTGGAACCTTCGGGACTGGGGGGTGGACTACGAGCAGTACTTC.

A remark on this clone: At one of its ends the junction is not consistent with the germline gene, which may arise from a read error. The CDR3 region has the DNA TGTGCCAGCAATTTATATCCGCTACAGTCCAATGAGCAGTTCTTC. Protein sequence: CASNLYPLQSNEQFF. This rearrangement joins TRBV27 to TRBJ2-1, with D hard to call. The CDR3 is 15 residues long. Germline CDR1 MNHEY, CDR2 SMNVEV (reference sequence).

The J gene is TRBJ2-1, the V gene TRBV7-3, with TRBD2 as a possible D gene (6 bases). From germline, CDR1 is SGHTA and CDR2 FQGTGA. There are 14 residues in the CDR3. Between the trimmed V and J ends, which lost 2 bases and 8 bases, there was a span of 13 bases. CDR3: CASSLAGTWHEQFF. The CDR3 DNA sequence: TGTGCCAGCAGCTTAGCAGGGACTTGGCATGAGCAGTTCTTC.

In DNA, the CDR3 is TGTGCCAGCAGAGCAGGCTTCGACAGGGGGCGCGGGGAGACCCAGTACTTC. Protein product: CASRAGFDRGRGETQYF. The genes are TRBV7-9 and TRBJ2-5; 10 bases are a match to TRBD1. Germline CDR1 SEHNR, CDR2 FQNEAQ (reference sequence). The CDR3 consists of 17 residues. The V segment lost 6 bases and the J segment 5 bases; nucleotides outside the gene matches: 15.

The chain has TRBV29-1 and TRBJ2-3; a weak D match, TRBD2 (5 bases). This CDR3 has 17 amino acids. CDR1 SQVTM and CDR2 ANQGSEA come from the germline V gene. The V end lost 4 bases, the J end lost 3 bases, and 23 bases lay between the germline ends. CDR3 bases: TGCAGCGTTGCCACGGGAACCTTCCTCCATCCAACAGATACGCAGTATTTT. Encoded protein: CSVATGTFLHPTDTQYF.